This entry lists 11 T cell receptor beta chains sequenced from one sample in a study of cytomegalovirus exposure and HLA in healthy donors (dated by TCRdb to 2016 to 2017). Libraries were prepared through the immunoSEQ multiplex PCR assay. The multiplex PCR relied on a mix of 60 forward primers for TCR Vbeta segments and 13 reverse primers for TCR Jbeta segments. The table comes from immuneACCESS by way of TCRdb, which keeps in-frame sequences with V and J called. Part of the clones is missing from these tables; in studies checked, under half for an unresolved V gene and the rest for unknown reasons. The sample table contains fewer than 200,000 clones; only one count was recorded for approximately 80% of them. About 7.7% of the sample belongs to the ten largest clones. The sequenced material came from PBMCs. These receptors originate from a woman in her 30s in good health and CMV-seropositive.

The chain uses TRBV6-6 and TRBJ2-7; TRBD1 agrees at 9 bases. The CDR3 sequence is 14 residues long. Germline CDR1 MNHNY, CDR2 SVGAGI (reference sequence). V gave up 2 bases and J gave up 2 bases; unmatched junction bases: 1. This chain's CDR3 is CASSYGTGTYEQYF. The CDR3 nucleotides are TGTGCCAGCAGTTACGGGACAGGGACCTACGAGCAGTACTTC.

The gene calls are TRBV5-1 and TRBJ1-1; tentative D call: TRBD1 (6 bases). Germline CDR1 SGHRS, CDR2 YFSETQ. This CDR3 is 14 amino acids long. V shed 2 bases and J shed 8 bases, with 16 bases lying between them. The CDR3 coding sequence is TGCGCCAGCAGCTTAGATCCCACAGGGCAAGAAGCTTTCTTT. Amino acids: CASSLDPTGQEAFF.

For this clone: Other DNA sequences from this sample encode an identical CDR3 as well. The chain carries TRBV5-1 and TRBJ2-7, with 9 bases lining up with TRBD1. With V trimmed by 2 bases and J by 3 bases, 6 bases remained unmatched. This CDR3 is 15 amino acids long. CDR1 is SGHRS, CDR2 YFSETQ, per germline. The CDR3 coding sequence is TGCGCCAGCAGCTTCCGGGACAGGGTAAACTACGAGCAGTACTTC. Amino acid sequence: CASSFRDRVNYEQYF.

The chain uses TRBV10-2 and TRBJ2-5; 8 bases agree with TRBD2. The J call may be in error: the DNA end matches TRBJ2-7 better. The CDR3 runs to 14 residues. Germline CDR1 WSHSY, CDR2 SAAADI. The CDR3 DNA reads TGCGCCACCACCTTTCGCGGGGGGACCTACGAGCAGTACTTC. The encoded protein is CATTFRGGTYEQYF.

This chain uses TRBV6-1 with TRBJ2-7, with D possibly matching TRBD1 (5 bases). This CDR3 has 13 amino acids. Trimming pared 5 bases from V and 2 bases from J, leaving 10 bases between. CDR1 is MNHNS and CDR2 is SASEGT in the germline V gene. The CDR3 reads CASSQDSPYEQYF. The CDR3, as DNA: TGTGCCAGCAGTCAAGACAGCCCCTACGAGCAGTACTTC.

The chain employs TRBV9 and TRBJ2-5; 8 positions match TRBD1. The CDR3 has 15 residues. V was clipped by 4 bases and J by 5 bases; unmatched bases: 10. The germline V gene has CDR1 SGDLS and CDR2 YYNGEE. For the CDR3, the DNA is TGTGCCAGCAGCCCATCGGACAGGGTACGGGAGACCCAGTACTTC. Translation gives CASSPSDRVRETQYF.

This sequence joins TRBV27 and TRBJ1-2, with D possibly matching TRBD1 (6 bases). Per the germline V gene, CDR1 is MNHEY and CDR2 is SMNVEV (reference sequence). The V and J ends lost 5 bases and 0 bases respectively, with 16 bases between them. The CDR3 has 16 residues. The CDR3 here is CASSARHRATNYGYTF. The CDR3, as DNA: TGTGCCAGCAGTGCCCGGCACAGGGCTACTAACTATGGCTACACCTTC.

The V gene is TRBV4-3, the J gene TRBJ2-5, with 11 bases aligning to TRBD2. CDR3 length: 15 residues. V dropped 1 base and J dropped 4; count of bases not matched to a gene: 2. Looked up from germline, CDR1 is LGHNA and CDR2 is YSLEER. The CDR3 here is CASSQALAGGETQYF. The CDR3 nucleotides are TGCGCCAGCAGCCAAGCCCTAGCGGGGGGAGAGACCCAGTACTTC.

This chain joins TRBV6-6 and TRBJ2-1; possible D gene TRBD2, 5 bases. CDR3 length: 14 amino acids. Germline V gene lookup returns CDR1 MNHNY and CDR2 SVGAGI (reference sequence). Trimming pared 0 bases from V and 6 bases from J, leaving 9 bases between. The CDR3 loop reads CASSYSRVGNEQFF. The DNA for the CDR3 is TGTGCCAGCAGTTACTCGAGGGTCGGCAATGAGCAGTTCTTC.

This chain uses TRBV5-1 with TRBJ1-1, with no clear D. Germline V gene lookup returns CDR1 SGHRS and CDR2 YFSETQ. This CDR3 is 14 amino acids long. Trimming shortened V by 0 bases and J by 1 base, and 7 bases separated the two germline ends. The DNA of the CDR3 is TGCGCCAGCAGCTTGGATCTAGGGAACACTGAAGCTTTCTTT. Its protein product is CASSLDLGNTEAFF.

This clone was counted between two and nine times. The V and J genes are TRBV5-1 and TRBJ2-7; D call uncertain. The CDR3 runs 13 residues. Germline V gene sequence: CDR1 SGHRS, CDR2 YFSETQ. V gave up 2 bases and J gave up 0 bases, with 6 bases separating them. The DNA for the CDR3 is TGCGCCAGCAGCTTTACACCCTCCTACGAGCAGTACTTC. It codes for CASSFTPSYEQYF.